A single sample is the source of the 9 T cell receptor beta chains below, sequenced in a study of cytomegalovirus exposure and HLA in healthy donors. Amplification used 60 Vbeta primers and 13 Jbeta primers. Sequencing used immunoSEQ multiplex PCR; TCRdb keeps in-frame clones, though not all of them. The sample has tens of thousands of clones; 82% are singletons. The sample comprised PBMCs. The source is a young woman in good health and CMV-seropositive.

The rearrangement links TRBV11-2 to TRBJ1-3; D not resolved. In germline, CDR1 is SGHAT, CDR2 FQNNGV. Trimming removed 6 bases from V and 2 bases from J, with 11 bases in between. CDR3 length equals 14 residues. CDR3 region: CASSSVQTGNTIYF. CDR3 in DNA: TGTGCCAGCAGTTCAGTACAGACTGGAAACACCATATATTTT.

The chain recombines TRBV28 with TRBJ2-1; weak D call: TRBD1 (5 bases). The CDR3 has 12 residues. Germline V lookup: CDR1 MDHEN, CDR2 SYDVKM. Trimming took 2 bases from V and 9 from J, leaving 8 bases between them. The CDR3 sequence is CASSLAGFEQFF. The DNA of the CDR3 is TGTGCCAGCAGTTTAGCAGGGTTTGAGCAGTTCTTC.

The chain couples TRBV7-6 to TRBJ2-1; D perhaps matches TRBD2 (6 bases). Germline lookup yields CDR1 SGHVS and CDR2 FNYEAQ. The CDR3 contains 15 residues. V was shortened by 1 base and J by 5 bases, with 12 bases between the two germline ends. CDR3 sequence: CASSLEGTRNNEQFF. CDR3 nucleotide sequence: TGTGCCAGCAGCTTAGAAGGGACTCGGAACAATGAGCAGTTCTTC.

This rearrangement joins TRBV19 to TRBJ2-3; 9 bases fit TRBD2. Germline CDR1 reads LNHDA; CDR2 reads SQIVND (reference sequence). This CDR3 has 15 residues. The trim removed 7 bases at V and 4 bases at J, leaving 9 bases unmatched. Here the CDR3 DNA reads TGTGCCAGTACCCCGGGACTAGCTGGCCCAGATACGCAGTATTTT. Translated, it gives CASTPGLAGPDTQYF.

The rearrangement joins TRBV28 to TRBJ2-5, with D tentatively TRBD1 (6 bases). The CDR3 is made up of 11 amino acids. Germline CDR1 and CDR2: MDHEN and SYDVKM. V was pared by 6 bases and J by 13 bases, with 15 bases between. The CDR3 DNA follows: TGTGCCAGCAGCCGAGGACAGACTTGGTACTTC. It specifies CASSRGQTWYF.

CDR3 coding DNA: TGCGCCAGCAGCCAAGTTTCCGTGAACACTGAAGCTTTCTTT. This sequence encodes CASSQVSVNTEAFF. This sequence joins TRBV4-3 and TRBJ1-1; D remains unclear. V gave up 1 base and J gave up 0 bases, with 6 bases separating them. Germline V gives CDR1 LGHNA, CDR2 YSLEER. The CDR3 contains 14 residues.

J is TRBJ2-7 and V is TRBV11-3, with 7 bases aligning to TRBD1. V gave up 5 bases and J gave up 13 bases; unmatched junction bases: 8. Germline loops: CDR1 SGHNT, CDR2 YENEEA. The CDR3 loop spans 11 amino acids. CDR3 nucleotides: TGTGCCAGCAGCCCCTGGGACAGCCGCTACTTC. Translation gives CASSPWDSRYF. The full variable domain, completed using reference TRBV11-3 and TRBJ2-7, is EAGVVQSPRYKIIEKKQPVAFWCNPISGHNTLYWYLQNLGQGPELLIRYENEEAVDDSQLPKDRFSAERLKGVDSTLKIQPAELGDSAVYLCASSPWDSRYFGPGTRLTVT.

The gene calls are TRBV18 and TRBJ1-6, with 9 bases identical to TRBD1. Germline V gives CDR1 KGHSH, CDR2 LQKENI. With V trimmed by 5 bases and J by 5 bases, 1 base remained unmatched. This CDR3 is 14 amino acids long. CDR3 nucleotides: TGTGCCAGCTCAGGGACAGGGAATAATTCACCCCTCCACTTT. Amino acids: CASSGTGNNSPLHF.

V usage is TRBV25-1 and J usage is TRBJ2-7; 7 bases agree with TRBD1. CDR3 length: 14 residues. With V trimmed by 4 bases and J by 7 bases, 10 bases remained unmatched. The germline CDR1 and CDR2 sequences are MGHDK and SYGVNS. Here the CDR3 DNA reads TGTGCCAGCAGTGGAAAAGGGGGCGCCGCGGAGCAGTACTTC. This sequence encodes CASSGKGGAAEQYF.